One sample yielded the 10 T cell receptor beta chains listed below, sequenced in a study of blood T cells in healthy people across ages. A second PCR, run for roughly 7 to 11 cycles, used a sample-barcoded 5' primer plus a J-beta primer mix. TCRdb reanalysed the 5' RACE reads using MiXCR and keeps one entry per CDR3 protein. The sample comprises around 800,000 distinct CDR3 sequences, about 42% of which are singletons, and roughly 19% rests with the top ten. Source material: blood. The source is a man in his sixties in good health.

The chain carries TRBV7-9 and TRBJ2-5, with no clear D. Trimming cost V 0 bases and J 11 bases, with 16 bases left between them. This CDR3 spans 14 amino acids. CDR1 is SEHNR and CDR2 is FQNEAQ in the germline V gene (reference sequence). The CDR3 bases are TGTGCCAGCAGCTTAGCTAGTAGGGATAATGAGCAGTACTTC. It yields the protein CASSLASRDNEQYF.

The V gene is TRBV20-1, the J gene TRBJ1-2, with 8 bases fitting TRBD1. With 2 bases clipped from V and 1 base from J, the junction kept 9 bases outside the gene matches. The CDR3 has 16 amino acids. CDR1 and CDR2 (germline): DFQATT, SNEGSKA (reference sequence). This chain's CDR3 is CSARPGAGGLNYGYTF. The CDR3 nucleotides are TGCAGTGCTAGACCTGGAGCAGGGGGCCTTAACTATGGCTACACCTTC.

The chain couples TRBV10-3 to TRBJ1-2; D unresolved. This CDR3 is 11 amino acids long. Germline-derived CDR1 and CDR2 are ENHRY and SYGVKD. Between the trimmed V and J ends, which lost 2 bases and 6 bases, there was a span of 4 bases. Written as DNA, the CDR3 is TGTGCCATCAGTGAGGTCGATGGCTACACCTTC. It translates to CAISEVDGYTF.

The rearrangement links TRBV4-3 to TRBJ1-4, with TRBD1 matching over 12 bases. With 3 bases clipped from V and 3 bases from J, the junction kept 11 bases outside the gene matches. CDR1 LGHNA and CDR2 YSLEER come from the germline V gene. The CDR3 is made up of 19 amino acids. The CDR3 sequence is CASSQIGTGGIMANEKLFF. CDR3 DNA: TGCGCCAGCAGCCAGATCGGGACAGGGGGCATTATGGCTAATGAAAAACTGTTTTTT.

The chain has TRBV5-1 and TRBJ2-3; 8 nucleotides align to TRBD2. This CDR3 is 18 amino acids long. CDR1 and CDR2 from the germline V gene are SGHRS and YFSETQ. V dropped 2 bases and J dropped 0; count of bases not matched to a gene: 11. The CDR3 DNA reads TGCGCCAGCAGCTTTTCCTTACGGAGCGGGGGAAGCACAGATACGCAGTATTTT. This codes for CASSFSLRSGGSTDTQYF.

The V and J genes are TRBV4-1 and TRBJ2-3; D remains unclear. Germline V lookup: CDR1 MGHRA, CDR2 YSYEKL. Deletions cut 0 bases from V and 1 base from J, with 14 bases between. The CDR3 extends over 17 amino acids. DNA of the CDR3: TGCGCCAGCAGCCAAGAGCCCCCTAGTATCGGCACAGATACGCAGTATTTT. It is translated as CASSQEPPSIGTDTQYF.

This clonotype was detected many times. The rearrangement links TRBV29-1 to TRBJ1-2, with D perhaps TRBD1 (5 bases). CDR1 and CDR2 from the germline V gene are SQVTM and ANQGSEA. Trimming stripped 1 base from V and 7 bases from J, with 13 bases between. This CDR3 contains 13 residues. The CDR3 protein is CSVEAGPWSGYTF. The CDR3 bases are TGCAGCGTTGAAGCGGGACCCTGGAGTGGCTACACCTTC.

Only a few counts were recorded for this clonotype. J is TRBJ2-1 and V is TRBV7-3; 12 bases match TRBD2. Losses at the gene ends were 6 bases for V and 3 bases for J; bases not matched to a gene: 6. Germline values: CDR1 SGHTA, CDR2 FQGTGA. The CDR3 sequence is 16 residues long. CDR3 amino acids: CASRSSGGAVYNEQFF. The CDR3 DNA reads TGTGCCAGCAGGTCTAGCGGGGGGGCGGTCTACAATGAGCAGTTCTTC.

This sequence joins TRBV7-9 and TRBJ2-5; TRBD1 matches at 7 bases. The DNA end lines up better with TRBJ2-7; the J call may be wrong. CDR3 length: 13 amino acids. Germline values: CDR1 SEHNR, CDR2 FQNEAQ (reference sequence). The CDR3 protein is CASSLVNRGEQYF. The CDR3 DNA reads TGTGCCAGCAGCTTAGTCAACAGGGGCGAGCAGTACTTC.

The V call is TRBV12-3 or TRBV12-4, the J call TRBJ2-5; a weak D match, TRBD2 (6 bases). The CDR3 has 15 amino acids. Trimming took off 7 bases at V and 5 bases at J, with 20 bases between the two ends. The CDR3 coding sequence is TGTGCCAGCAATTTGGGTCTGGGACGGGGGGAGACCCAGTACTTC. It specifies CASNLGLGRGETQYF.